The T cell receptor (beta chain) described here comes from a study of blood T cell repertoires in COVID-19. V was shortened by 5 bases and J by 5 bases, with 4 bases between the two germline ends. The germline CDR1 and CDR2 sequences are SEHNR and FQNEAQ (reference sequence). The CDR3 length is 12 residues. Per the original data handling: The assay estimated nucleated cells by amplifying reference gene primers. Produced via immunoSEQ multiplex PCR; TCRdb's table is partial and in-frame only. V and J calls and clone size are those listed in that table; D and trimming were worked out from the DNA. The profile shows more than 300,000 clones, about 92% of them singletons. Study members were between about 18 and 100 years old and lived in about two dozen US regions.

The chain is built from TRBV7-9 and TRBJ1-6; D call uncertain. The sequence came from a woman in her 30s who had recovered from COVID-19. The sample comprised PBMCs or T cells enriched from blood (not recorded which). CDR3 region: CASSRDNSPLHF. The CDR3 coding sequence is TGTGCCAGCAGCCGTGATAATTCACCCCTCCACTTT.